These 18 T cell receptor beta chains came from one sample sequenced in a study of identical twins. TCRdb re-derived calls from the 5' RACE reads in MiXCR, one entry per CDR3 protein. The sample records 420,000 or so distinct CDR3 sequences, about 18% being singletons. Sample: naive T cells sorted from blood. All receptors derive from a man aged 50 to 60 in good health.

V is TRBV7-6 and J is TRBJ2-1; no firm D call. This CDR3 is 13 amino acids long. V lost 1 base and J 5 bases, leaving 6 bases between the germline ends. Germline assignment: CDR1 SGHVS and CDR2 FNYEAQ. The CDR3 DNA reads as TGTGCCAGCAGCTTAGTGGTCGACAATGAGCAGTTCTTC. Its protein product is CASSLVVDNEQFF.

This clonotype occurred many times. The gene calls are TRBV4-1 and TRBJ2-1; 7 bases agree with TRBD2. The V segment lost 3 bases and the J segment 9 bases; nucleotides outside the gene matches: 23. Germline assignment: CDR1 MGHRA and CDR2 YSYEKL. This CDR3 contains 19 residues. The CDR3 spells CASSHPPGGDHPATSEQFF. CDR3 nucleotides: TGCGCCAGCAGCCACCCTCCGGGGGGAGACCATCCCGCGACATCTGAGCAGTTCTTC.

The genes are TRBV6-1 and TRBJ2-4; possible D gene TRBD1, 6 bases. V lost 5 bases and J 0 bases, leaving 23 bases between the germline ends. Germline V lookup: CDR1 MNHNS, CDR2 SASEGT. CDR3 size: 19 residues. DNA for the CDR3: TGTGCCAGCAGTCAATCATCCGGGACAATAAAACAAGCCAAAAACATTCAGTACTTC. It specifies CASSQSSGTIKQAKNIQYF.

The gene calls are TRBV12-3 or TRBV12-4 and TRBJ1-1; D perhaps matches TRBD1 (5 bases). This CDR3 contains 14 residues. Trimming took off 3 bases at V and 11 bases at J, with 19 bases between the two ends. The CDR3, as DNA: TGTGCCAGCAGTTTGTACGGGTCTCAAAAGGGGGCTTTCTTT. Translating gives CASSLYGSQKGAFF.

This clonotype was detected only a few times. The chain recombines TRBV12-3 or TRBV12-4 with TRBJ2-5; TRBD2 aligns across 8 bases. The CDR3 runs to 15 residues. Trimming at V came to 3 bases and at J to 5 bases, leaving 8 bases not matched to a gene. CDR3 region: CASSLREDRPETQYF. The CDR3 coding sequence is TGTGCCAGCAGTTTGCGGGAGGACCGTCCTGAGACCCAGTACTTC.

This chain uses TRBV29-1 with TRBJ1-4, with D unresolved. V was shortened by 6 bases and J by 0 bases, with 8 bases between the two germline ends. This CDR3 spans 13 amino acids. Germline values: CDR1 SQVTM, CDR2 ANQGSEA. CDR3 protein: CSVRGTTNEKLFF. The CDR3, as DNA: TGCAGCGTACGAGGTACAACTAATGAAAAACTGTTTTTT.

This clonotype came up many times. The gene calls are TRBV4-3 and TRBJ2-5, with 7 bases that match TRBD2. Germline CDR1 LGHNA, CDR2 YSLEER. CDR3 length equals 15 residues. The junction had 6 bases not matched to a gene; V was cut back by 2 bases and J by 3 bases. CDR3 sequence (DNA): TGCGCCAGCAGCCAAATATGGAGCGGGGAAGAGACCCAGTACTTC. This sequence encodes CASSQIWSGEETQYF.

This chain links TRBV5-1 with TRBJ2-6; 12 nucleotides match TRBD1. With V trimmed by 4 bases and J by 0 bases, 8 bases remained unmatched. The CDR3 sequence is 19 residues long. Germline loops: CDR1 SGHRS, CDR2 YFSETQ. CDR3 DNA: TGCGCCAGCAGCCTCGGGACAGGGGGCCTCAGCTCTGGGGCCAACGTCCTGACTTTC. It encodes CASSLGTGGLSSGANVLTF.

This clonotype was recorded many times. The chain carries TRBV11-2 and TRBJ2-3; either TRBD1 or TRBD2 may fit D (5 bases each). Germline values: CDR1 SGHAT, CDR2 FQNNGV. Deletions cut 7 bases from V and 1 base from J, with 9 bases between. The CDR3 loop spans 13 amino acids. The CDR3 reads CASKRGRTDTQYF. The CDR3 coding sequence is TGTGCCAGCAAGAGGGGCCGCACAGATACGCAGTATTTT.

The chain has TRBV7-2 and TRBJ2-5; 9 bases line up with TRBD2. The CDR3 extends over 16 amino acids. V lost 3 bases to trimming and J lost 5 bases; unmatched junction nucleotides: 10. Germline V CDR1 and CDR2: SGHTA, FQGNSA. The CDR3 spells CASSFNARGGVETQYF. DNA of the CDR3: TGTGCCAGCAGCTTTAACGCGCGGGGGGGCGTGGAGACCCAGTACTTC.

Many counts were recorded for this clonotype. V gene TRBV3-1 combines with J gene TRBJ2-3, with D tentatively TRBD2 (6 bases). The CDR3 runs 16 residues. Trimming removed 3 bases from V and 4 bases from J, with 17 bases in between. Germline V gene lookup returns CDR1 LGHDT and CDR2 YNNKEL (reference sequence). As DNA, the CDR3 is TGTGCCAGCAGCCACCCCTCCGGGGGATGGGCAGATACGCAGTATTTT. This translates into CASSHPSGGWADTQYF.

This clonotype was counted between two and nine times. The chain employs TRBV4-1 and TRBJ1-1; 9 bases match TRBD1. The germline CDR1 and CDR2 sequences are MGHRA and YSYEKL. The CDR3 has 14 amino acids. V gave up 6 bases and J gave up 4 bases; unmatched junction bases: 6. The CDR3 loop reads CASSTQGARTEAFF. CDR3 nucleotides: TGCGCCAGCAGTACACAGGGGGCGCGCACTGAAGCTTTCTTT.

This clonotype was counted ten times or more. This rearrangement joins TRBV29-1 to TRBJ2-2; D is ambiguous. The germline V and J ends were trimmed by 7 bases and 0 bases, with 9 bases remaining between them. The CDR3 runs to 13 residues. Per the germline V gene, CDR1 is SQVTM and CDR2 is ANQGSEA. CDR3 DNA sequence: TGCAGCGCGGGCCGATCGAACACCGGGGAGCTGTTTTTT. This encodes CSAGRSNTGELFF.

Remarks on this clonotype: A read error may be the cause here, since a much bigger clone is one base away. The V and J genes are TRBV12-3 or TRBV12-4 and TRBJ2-7, with a tentative D call TRBD1 (6 bases). CDR3 length: 13 amino acids. The V end lost 6 bases, the J end lost 6 bases, and 15 bases lay between the germline ends. Here the CDR3 DNA reads TGTGCCAGCAGCTTCGACAGGACCTGCGAGCAGTACTTC. Its protein product is CASSFDRTCEQYF.

This clonotype was detected a few times. The V call is TRBV5-6, the J call TRBJ2-3; 9 bases are a match to TRBD1. This CDR3 has 16 residues. V shed 1 base and J 5 bases; nucleotides not matched to a gene: 8. Germline assignment: CDR1 SGHDT and CDR2 YYEEEE. CDR3 nucleotide sequence: TGTGCCAGCAGCTTGTTGCCGGGACAGGGTAAAGATACGCAGTATTTT. This codes for CASSLLPGQGKDTQYF.

This clonotype has more than one count but fewer than ten. This rearrangement joins TRBV4-2 to TRBJ2-7, with TRBD1 matching over 7 bases. In germline, CDR1 is LGHNA, CDR2 YNFKEQ. Germline trimming cut 1 base from V and 3 bases from J; bases unmatched to any gene: 9. The CDR3 extends over 16 amino acids. DNA for the CDR3: TGTGCCAGCAGCCAAGGGGACAGCCGAACACTCTACGAGCAGTACTTC. Protein product: CASSQGDSRTLYEQYF.

This clonotype appeared a few times. The CDR3 protein is CASSQADRGRQAFF. The CDR3 nucleotides are TGCGCCAGCAGCCAAGCGGACAGAGGCCGACAAGCTTTCTTT. The chain employs TRBV4-1 and TRBJ1-1, with a possible D match to TRBD1 (6 bases). Germline CDR1 MGHRA, CDR2 YSYEKL. Between the trimmed V and J ends, which lost 1 base and 9 bases, there was a span of 15 bases. This CDR3 is 14 amino acids long.

This clonotype was counted a few times. The genes are TRBV12-3 or TRBV12-4 and TRBJ1-6; no firm D call. The CDR3 sequence is 13 residues long. V lost 1 base and J 9 bases, leaving 7 bases between the germline ends. The DNA for the CDR3 is TGTGCCAGCAGTTTAGGGGTTCTTTCACCCCTCCACTTT. Translated, it gives CASSLGVLSPLHF.